In its sample, the clone carrying this TCR beta chain was seen many times. Its target is unknown. TCRdb reanalysed the reads using MiXCR and keeps one entry per CDR3 protein. The repertoire holds fewer than 350,000 distinct CDR3 sequences, 25% to 30% seen once, with 20% in the top ten. The data stem from a study of T cell repertoires in cytomegalovirus infection. Findings and limits, study-wide: What dominated the ex vivo response were HLA-C-restricted CMV-specific TCR beta clonotypes.

Trimming took 0 bases from V and 2 from J; bases not matched to a gene: 6. Per the germline V gene, CDR1 is DFQATT and CDR2 is SNEGSKA (reference sequence). CDR3 length: 16 amino acids. The sequence was collected from a human donor in good health (CMV status not recorded). Some clones in this sample may be carry-over from other donors' samples. The input for sequencing was cultured PBMCs, taken from culture after CMV antigen stimulation. The chain has TRBV20-1 and TRBJ2-7; 11 bases match TRBD2. CDR3 in DNA: TGCAGTGCTAGAGATCTCCTAGCGGGAGGAGCCTACGAGCAGTACTTC. It translates to CSARDLLAGGAYEQYF.